These 10 T cell receptor beta chains were sequenced from one sample in a study of blood T cell repertoires in COVID-19. Measured with immunoSEQ multiplex PCR; TCRdb has only the in-frame clones, and not every one. The table includes about 260,000 clones, 80% to 90% detected once. Sequenced input: peripheral blood. These receptors all stem from a woman aged 50 to 65 who had recovered from COVID-19.

The chain has TRBV6-5 and TRBJ2-7, with 7 bases lining up with TRBD1. The germline CDR1 and CDR2 sequences are MNHEY and SVGAGI. The J segment lost 2 bases and the V segment lost 0 bases, leaving 7 bases of the junction unmatched. The CDR3 covers 16 residues. CDR3 protein: CASSYSSDRATYEQYF. The CDR3 DNA is TGTGCCAGCAGTTACTCGAGTGACAGGGCGACCTACGAGCAGTACTTC.

CDR3: CASSLIPTQGGYEQYF. The CDR3 nucleotides read TGTGCCAGCAGCTTAATCCCCACGCAGGGGGGCTACGAGCAGTACTTC. The chain joins TRBV7-2 to TRBJ2-7; D may be TRBD1 (7 bases). CDR3 length: 16 amino acids. The germline gives CDR1 SGHTA, CDR2 FQGNSA. Deletions cut 2 bases from V and 3 bases from J, with 17 bases between.

This chain connects TRBV7-3 to TRBJ2-7, with TRBD1 identical over 7 bases. CDR1 and CDR2 (germline): SGHTA, FQGTGA. CDR3 length: 15 residues. Trimming took 5 bases from V and 0 from J; bases not matched to a gene: 7. This chain's CDR3 is CASSPQTGSSYEQYF. CDR3 DNA sequence: TGTGCCAGCAGCCCGCAGACAGGGAGCTCCTACGAGCAGTACTTC.

Here the CDR3 reads CASRQTGSSYNSPLHF. The CDR3 DNA reads TGTGCCAGCAGACAAACAGGGAGCTCCTATAATTCACCCCTCCACTTT. J is TRBJ1-6 and V is TRBV25-1; weak D call: TRBD1 (6 bases). This CDR3 comprises 16 residues. Germline CDR1 reads MGHDK; CDR2 reads SYGVNS. Trimming cost V 6 bases and J 0 bases, with 12 bases left between them.

V is TRBV2 and J is TRBJ2-2, with D possibly being TRBD2 (5 bases). V lost 4 bases and J lost 5, with 8 bases in between. This CDR3 has 13 residues. Germline loops: CDR1 SNHLY, CDR2 FYNNEI. The CDR3 here is CASSVGGTGELFF. The CDR3 region has the DNA TGTGCCAGCAGTGTAGGCGGGACCGGGGAGCTGTTTTTT. Combining the CDR3 with reference TRBV2 and TRBJ2-2 gives the whole variable domain EPEVTQTPSHQVTQMGQEVILRCVPISNHLYFYWYRQILGQKVEFLVSFYNNEISEKSEIFDDQFSVERPDGSNFTLKIRSTKLEDSAMYFCASSVGGTGELFFGEGSRLTVL.

Here the CDR3 DNA reads TGTGCCAGCAGCCCGACTAGCGGGCTTAGCTCCTACAATGAGCAGTTCTTC. Translating it yields CASSPTSGLSSYNEQFF. The rearrangement uses TRBV3-1 (or the pseudogene TRBV3-2) and TRBJ2-1; 10 bases are shared with TRBD2. The CDR3 spans 17 residues. Germline CDR1 and CDR2: LGHDT and YNNKEL (reference sequence). After removal of 4 bases from V and 0 bases from J, the junction contained 6 bases not matched to a gene.

A few counts support this clone. The V call is TRBV3-1 (or the pseudogene TRBV3-2), the J call TRBJ2-7; 7 positions match TRBD2. Germline V lookup: CDR1 LGHDT, CDR2 YNNKEL (reference sequence). With 3 bases clipped from V and 1 base from J, the junction kept 6 bases outside the gene matches. This CDR3 spans 15 amino acids. CDR3 region: CASSQVGGRSYEQYF. The CDR3 bases are TGTGCCAGCAGCCAGGTGGGGGGGAGGTCCTACGAGCAGTACTTC.

The chain joins TRBV4-1 to TRBJ2-1, with 13 bases identical to TRBD2. The CDR3 extends over 17 amino acids. The germline V gene encodes CDR1 MGHRA and CDR2 YSYEKL. V gave up 5 bases and J gave up 7 bases; unmatched junction bases: 11. CDR3 DNA: TGCGCCAGCAGCGAAGCCCAACTAGCGGGAGGGCCGAATGAGCAGTTCTTC. It yields the protein CASSEAQLAGGPNEQFF.

The V and J genes are TRBV2 and TRBJ2-6; D may be TRBD1 (5 bases). V lost 7 bases and J 0 bases, leaving 13 bases between the germline ends. CDR1 is SNHLY and CDR2 is FYNNEI in the germline V gene. The CDR3 totals 16 residues. CDR3 nucleotide sequence: TGTGCCAGCAAGAAGGGGTCGGACTCTGGGGCCAACGTCCTGACTTTC. Its protein is CASKKGSDSGANVLTF.

CDR3 sequence (DNA): TGTGCCAGCAGTTTACGCCAGGGCAATGGAGATACGCAGTATTTT. Translating it yields CASSLRQGNGDTQYF. The chain joins TRBV28 to TRBJ2-3; a weak D match, TRBD1 (5 bases). The CDR3 is 15 amino acids. Germline CDR1 reads MDHEN; CDR2 reads SYDVKM. Trimming removed 2 bases from V and 5 bases from J, with 14 bases in between.